This TCR beta chain emerged from a study of Ad26.COV2.S vaccination and SARS-CoV-2 variants. Overall study findings and caveats: Compared with placebo recipients, vaccine recipients had higher spike-specific TCR breadth.

The CDR3 has 14 residues. Germline V CDR1 and CDR2: KGHSH, LQKENI. Trimming shortened V by 0 bases and J by 6 bases, and 9 bases separated the two germline ends. Sequencing used immunoSEQ multiplex PCR; TCRdb keeps in-frame clones, though not all of them. The sample records approximately 460,000 clones, roughly nine tenths being singletons. Regarding this clone: The antigen is not known.

The treatment is: over 15 received Ad26.COV2.S at low or high dose, single or two shots; 5 received placebo; per-sample allocation not given. The study sampled participants on day 63 after the first vaccine or placebo injection. The vaccine delivered Wuhan-strain SARS-CoV-2 spike through an Ad26 vector. The source is a person between 18 and 65 years old who received the Ad26.COV2.S COVID-19 vaccine or a placebo. The gene calls are TRBV18 and TRBJ2-1; unclear D gene. This sample comprised peripheral blood, obtained in a trial of Ad26.COV2.S vaccine versus placebo. Here the CDR3 DNA reads TGTGCCAGCTCACCACCCTCGGGTGCCAATGAGCAGTTCTTC. It translates to CASSPPSGANEQFF. The full variable domain, rest sourced from reference TRBV18 and TRBJ2-1, is NAGVMQNPRHLVRRRGQEARLRCSPMKGHSHVYWYRQLPEEGLKFMVYLQKENIIDESGMPKERFSAEFPKEGPSILRIQQVVRGDSAAYFCASSPPSGANEQFFGPGTRLTVL.